Listed here are 11 T cell receptor beta chains from one sample, sequenced in a study of T cells expressing NK-cell markers. TCRdb reprocessed the 5' RACE reads, keeping one entry per CDR3 protein, no DNA. The clone table shows 200,000 to 300,000 distinct CDR3 sequences, with the ten largest holding more than 3.5%. The sequencing sample was made of blood T cells: a sorted CD56 or NKG2C T cell subset, CD4+ or CD8+ T cells, or bulk PBMC T cells (not recorded which). The receptors stem from a woman aged 18 to 75 in good health.

V usage is TRBV4-3 and J usage is TRBJ2-1; TCRdb selects TRBD2, and the lack of DNA leaves this call unchecked. Germline CDR1 LGHNA, CDR2 YSLEER. This CDR3 region has 16 residues. CDR3 in amino acids: CASSQDPGLAGHEQFF.

The V gene is TRBV20-1, the J gene TRBJ2-5; TCRdb proposes TRBD1, but this gene call is untestable without DNA. The CDR3 has 15 amino acids. CDR1 DFQATT and CDR2 SNEGSKA come from the germline V gene (reference sequence). The CDR3 loop is CSASQGGGLQETQYF.

The rearrangement links TRBV20-1 to TRBJ2-1. Germline CDR1 DFQATT, CDR2 SNEGSKA (reference sequence). The CDR3 runs to 12 residues. CDR3: CSARGSINEQFF.

The chain is built from TRBV18 and TRBJ2-3; without DNA, the TCRdb call of TRBD2 cannot be checked. The CDR3 has 16 residues. The germline V gene has CDR1 KGHSH and CDR2 LQKENI. This chain's CDR3 is CASSRASGGAPDTQYF. The full variable domain, completed using reference TRBV18 and TRBJ2-3, is NAGVMQNPRHLVRRRGQEARLRCSPMKGHSHVYWYRQLPEEGLKFMVYLQKENIIDESGMPKERFSAEFPKEGPSILRIQQVVRGDSAAYFCASSRASGGAPDTQYFGPGTRLTVL.

The rearrangement uses TRBV6-1 and TRBJ1-1. This CDR3 comprises 15 residues. Germline V CDR1 and CDR2: MNHNS, SASEGT. This CDR3 is CASSRLSAGTTEAFF.

This rearrangement joins TRBV5-4 to TRBJ2-2; no DNA is available, so the TRBD2 call from TCRdb remains unchecked. Germline CDR1 SGHNT, CDR2 YYREEE (reference sequence). The CDR3 spans 16 residues. This CDR3 reads CASSSGGTGQRVTLFF.

The chain couples TRBV20-1 to TRBJ2-1; TCRdb indicates TRBD1, and absent DNA this call remains unverified. The CDR3 consists of 13 residues. Germline V gene lookup returns CDR1 DFQATT and CDR2 SNEGSKA (reference sequence). The CDR3 sequence is CSAKTGGYNEQFF.

The chain's CDR3 is CSVESPPYEQYF. The J gene is TRBJ2-7, the V gene TRBV29-1. CDR1 and CDR2 from the germline V gene are SQVTM and ANQGSEA. This CDR3 is built from 12 residues.

The V and J genes are TRBV4-2 and TRBJ1-3. The CDR3 has 15 amino acids. From germline, CDR1 is LGHNA and CDR2 YNFKEQ. CDR3 sequence: CASSQENSAGNTIYF.

V and J are TRBV5-1 and TRBJ2-3; the TRBD1 assignment by TCRdb is unverifiable without DNA. There are 16 residues in the CDR3. The germline gives CDR1 SGHRS, CDR2 YFSETQ. The CDR3: CASSLISGGSTDTQYF.

The CDR3 region is CATSRDVGASEPQHF. The chain links TRBV15 to TRBJ1-5; TCRdb indicates TRBD1, and absent DNA this call remains unverified. The germline V gene has CDR1 LNHNV and CDR2 YYDKDF (reference sequence). This CDR3 region has 15 residues.